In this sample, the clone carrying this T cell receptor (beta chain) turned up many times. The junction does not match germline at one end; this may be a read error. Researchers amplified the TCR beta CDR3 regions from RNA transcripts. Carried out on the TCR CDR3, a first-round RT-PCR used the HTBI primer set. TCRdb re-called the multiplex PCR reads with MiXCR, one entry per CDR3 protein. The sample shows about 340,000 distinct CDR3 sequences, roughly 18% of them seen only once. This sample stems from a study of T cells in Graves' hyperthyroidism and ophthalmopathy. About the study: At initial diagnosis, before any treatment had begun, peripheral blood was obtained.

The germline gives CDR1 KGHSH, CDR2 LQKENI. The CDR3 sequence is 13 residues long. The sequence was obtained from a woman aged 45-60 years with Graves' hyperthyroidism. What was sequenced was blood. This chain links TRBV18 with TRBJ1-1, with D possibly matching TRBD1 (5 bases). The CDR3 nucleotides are TGTGCCAGCTCCCCACTGGGGGAGACTGAAGCTTTCTTT. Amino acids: CASSPLGETEAFF.